The count of the clone carrying this TCR beta chain is one. A clone one base away is much larger, so this may be a read error. This is likely a read error, given that the CDR3 carries no conserved phenylalanine or tryptophan at its end. The library came from three nested PCR rounds adapted from ARM-PCR protocols. One entry per CDR3 protein results from TCRdb running MiXCR on the multiplex PCR reads. The repertoire holds about 75,000 distinct CDR3 sequences, nearly 70% seen once, with around 30% in the top ten. This sample stems from a study of tumor and adjacent non-tumor tissue in lung cancer. Germline CDR1 and CDR2: SQVTM and ANQGSEA. Unmatched junction bases numbered 5, after V lost 4 bases and J lost 2 bases. The CDR3 length is 13 residues. No cell sorting was done before RNA was extracted from the tissue. Distant lung tissue was collected more than 3 cm away from the tumor edge.

The sequenced sample was distant non-tumor lung tissue. The V gene is TRBV29-1, the J gene TRBJ2-7; 7 bases are shared with TRBD2. The receptor was isolated from a woman in her forties or fifties with non-small cell lung cancer. The chain's CDR3 is CSVVLAFTYEQYL. CDR3 DNA: TGCAGCGTTGTACTAGCGTTTACCTACGAGCAGTACCTC.